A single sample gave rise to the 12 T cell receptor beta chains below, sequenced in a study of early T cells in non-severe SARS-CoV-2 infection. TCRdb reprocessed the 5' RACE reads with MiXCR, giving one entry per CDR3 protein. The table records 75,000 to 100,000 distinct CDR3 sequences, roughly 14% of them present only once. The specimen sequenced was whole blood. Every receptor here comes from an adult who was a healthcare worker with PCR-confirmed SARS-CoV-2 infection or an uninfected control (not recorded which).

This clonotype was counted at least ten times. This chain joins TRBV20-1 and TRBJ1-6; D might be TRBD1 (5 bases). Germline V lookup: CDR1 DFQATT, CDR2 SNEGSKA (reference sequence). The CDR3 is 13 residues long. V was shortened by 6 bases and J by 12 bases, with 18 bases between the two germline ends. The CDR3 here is CSARPGPNRPLHF. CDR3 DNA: TGCAGTGCAAGACCGGGACCTAACCGACCCCTCCACTTT.

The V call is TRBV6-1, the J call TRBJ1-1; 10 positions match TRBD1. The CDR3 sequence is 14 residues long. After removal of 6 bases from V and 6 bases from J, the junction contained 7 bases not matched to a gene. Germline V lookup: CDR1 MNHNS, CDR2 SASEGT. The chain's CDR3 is CASSADRGWSEAFF. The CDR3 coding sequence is TGTGCCAGCAGCGCGGACAGGGGGTGGTCTGAAGCTTTCTTT.

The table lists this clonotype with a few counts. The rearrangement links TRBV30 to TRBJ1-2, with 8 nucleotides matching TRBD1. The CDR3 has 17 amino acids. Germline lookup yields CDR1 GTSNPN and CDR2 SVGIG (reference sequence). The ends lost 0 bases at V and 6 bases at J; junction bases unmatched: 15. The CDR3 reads CAWSVQARGRGNHGYTF. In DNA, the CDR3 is TGTGCCTGGAGTGTACAGGCCAGGGGGCGAGGTAATCATGGCTACACCTTC.

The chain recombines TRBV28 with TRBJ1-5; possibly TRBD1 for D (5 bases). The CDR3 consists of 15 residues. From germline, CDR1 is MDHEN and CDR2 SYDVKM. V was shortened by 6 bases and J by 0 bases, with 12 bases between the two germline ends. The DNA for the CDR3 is TGTGCCAGCAGAGCGGGGCGGAATAGCAATCAGCCCCAGCATTTT. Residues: CASRAGRNSNQPQHF.

CDR3 in amino acids: CASSLGLSERNEQFF. CDR3 DNA sequence: TGCGCCAGCAGCTTGGGCCTTTCGGAGCGCAATGAGCAGTTCTTC. This sequence joins TRBV5-1 and TRBJ2-1; no definite D call. Per the germline V gene, CDR1 is SGHRS and CDR2 is YFSETQ. The CDR3 consists of 15 residues. The V end lost 0 bases, the J end lost 6 bases, and 13 bases lay between the germline ends.

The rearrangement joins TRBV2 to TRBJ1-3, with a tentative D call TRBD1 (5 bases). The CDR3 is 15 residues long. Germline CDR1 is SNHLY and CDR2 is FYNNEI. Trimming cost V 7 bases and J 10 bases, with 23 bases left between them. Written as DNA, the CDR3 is TGTGCCAGCAACATGAAGGACGGGGCCTCGGGAACCATATATTTT. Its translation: CASNMKDGASGTIYF.

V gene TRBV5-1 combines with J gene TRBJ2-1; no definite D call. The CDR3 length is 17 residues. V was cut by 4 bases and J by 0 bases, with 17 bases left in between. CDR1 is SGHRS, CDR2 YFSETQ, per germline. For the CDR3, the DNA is TGCGCCAGCAGCAGGTCGTCGAGACCCCGCTCCTACAATGAGCAGTTCTTC. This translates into CASSRSSRPRSYNEQFF.

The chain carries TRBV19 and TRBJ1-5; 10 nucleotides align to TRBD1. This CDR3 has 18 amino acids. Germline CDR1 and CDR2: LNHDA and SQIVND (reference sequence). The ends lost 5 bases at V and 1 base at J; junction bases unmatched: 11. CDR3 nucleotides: TGTGCCAGTAGTGGCCGGGACAGGGGTCCTAAGAGCAATCAGCCCCAGCATTTT. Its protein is CASSGRDRGPKSNQPQHF.

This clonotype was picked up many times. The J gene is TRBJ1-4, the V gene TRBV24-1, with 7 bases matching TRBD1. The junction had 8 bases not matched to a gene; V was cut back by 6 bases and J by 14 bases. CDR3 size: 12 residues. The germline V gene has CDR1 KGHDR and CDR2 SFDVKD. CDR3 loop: CATSTSTGRLFF. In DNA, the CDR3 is TGTGCCACCAGTACTTCGACAGGGCGGCTGTTTTTT.

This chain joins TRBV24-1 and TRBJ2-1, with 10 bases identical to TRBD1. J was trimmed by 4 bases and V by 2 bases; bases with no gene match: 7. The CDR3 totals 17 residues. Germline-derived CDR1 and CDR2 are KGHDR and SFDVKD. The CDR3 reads CATSDYRGQGRYNEQFF. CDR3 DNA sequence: TGTGCCACCAGTGATTACCGGGGACAGGGGCGGTACAATGAGCAGTTCTTC.

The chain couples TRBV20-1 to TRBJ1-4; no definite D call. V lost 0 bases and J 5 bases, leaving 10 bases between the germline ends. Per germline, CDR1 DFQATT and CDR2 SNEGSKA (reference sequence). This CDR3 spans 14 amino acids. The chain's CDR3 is CSARDAAMNEKLFF. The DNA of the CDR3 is TGCAGTGCTAGAGATGCGGCGATGAATGAAAAACTGTTTTTT.

The CDR3, as DNA: TGTGCCAGCAGTCACGACCGACAGGGTACGCCCTACGAGCAGTACGTC. Encoded protein: CASSHDRQGTPYEQYV. The chain uses TRBV28 and TRBJ2-7; 7 nucleotides line up with TRBD1. Germline values: CDR1 MDHEN, CDR2 SYDVKM. This CDR3 contains 16 residues. V gave up 5 bases and J gave up 2 bases; unmatched junction bases: 12.